This T cell receptor (beta chain) appears in the sequencing data of a study of T cell responses to AZD1222 COVID-19 vaccine (dated by TCRdb to the early 2020s). About the investigation overall: AZD1222 recipients given second doses at about 4 weeks or at about 12 weeks were pooled, since spike-specific TCR depth and breadth were not found to differ between the two schedules. Enrollment into the trials was organized by age into subgroups of 18-55, 56-69 and 70-plus years, and those subgroups contained roughly 150, 30 and 60 TCR-sequenced participants, respectively. TCR sequencing was performed for 230 to 250 trial participants, of whom about 200 were given two doses of AZD1222 and roughly 25 were given two doses of MenACWY control vaccine. General study outcomes and caveats: After two AZD1222 doses, both the breadth and the depth of spike-specific TCRs were significantly higher than at day 0 and than in MenACWY recipients. No day 14 peak-response samples were available, so repertoires were characterized only after the peak T cell response. The 56-69-year group was small, and its depth increase did not reach significance, likely because of low power. Participants were mostly white British and included more females than males, and it was suggested by the authors that clonal diversity may have been underestimated. Reportedly, close to half of the unique spike-specific TCRs recognized epitopes lying outside the regions that are mutated in the B.1.351 and B.1.1.7 variants. Only 5 to 7 AZD1222 recipients were SARS-CoV-2 seropositive at baseline, limiting conclusions about previously exposed vaccinees. The whole spike protein was spanned by vaccine-associated CD4 TCRs, and dominant responses were seen in regions 160-218 and 743-854.

The sample's time point, from its label and the paper: baseline before first vaccination. Vaccinee samples were obtained from the UK trials COV001 and COV002, which included a single-blind randomized controlled phase 2/3 trial of AZD1222 (ChAdOx1 nCoV-19) in healthy adults. For TCRbeta chain sequencing, PBMC samples from trial participants were taken at day 0 and at day 28 after the second dose. As regards this clone: The antigen this receptor binds is unknown. One base away there is no much larger clone; base qualities are not given.

The CDR3 regions of human TCRbeta chains were analyzed by immunosequencing. The authors' pipeline ran thus. TCRs in the repertoires were matched against a reference library of SARS-CoV-2-specific TCRs that had been generated with the MIRA antigen-specificity platform. Breadth was defined as the fraction of unique TCRs that were SARS-CoV-2-associated. Depth was defined as the fraction of total T cells that were SARS-CoV-2-associated. Using the MIRA data, each spike-specific TCR was assigned both to the spike region to which the TCR was reactive and to a CD4 or CD8 class. Log10-transformed breadth and depth values were compared by one-way ANOVA with Sidak's multiple comparisons tests. TCRdb carries this immuneACCESS record with in-frame sequences only. Its versions omit some clonotypes, under half of them owing to an unresolved V gene in the studies checked, with the rest unexplained. The V and J calls and clone size come from that table; D and trimming were worked out from the DNA. This sample is represented by more than 100,000 clones; roughly 90% of them were singletons. The biggest ten clones account for under 2% of the sample.

The CDR3 holds 12 amino acids from the cysteine to the phenylalanine. Only CDR3 DNA remains: 36 bases, in frame from the first base. V loses 8 bases of germline sequence and J loses 8 bases, and the interval between the two ends is 12 bases. CDR1 and CDR2 were assigned from the germline V gene as MNHEY and SVGAGI. This sample comprised peripheral blood, obtained on day 0 of AZD1222 vaccination. The receptor's source is an adult in good health. This chain is built from TRBV6-5 and TRBJ1-4, with no reliable assignment of the D segment. The DNA sequence follows: TGTGCCAGCGGGGAGGCATACGAAAAACTGTTTTTT. Its coded protein is CASGEAYEKLFF.